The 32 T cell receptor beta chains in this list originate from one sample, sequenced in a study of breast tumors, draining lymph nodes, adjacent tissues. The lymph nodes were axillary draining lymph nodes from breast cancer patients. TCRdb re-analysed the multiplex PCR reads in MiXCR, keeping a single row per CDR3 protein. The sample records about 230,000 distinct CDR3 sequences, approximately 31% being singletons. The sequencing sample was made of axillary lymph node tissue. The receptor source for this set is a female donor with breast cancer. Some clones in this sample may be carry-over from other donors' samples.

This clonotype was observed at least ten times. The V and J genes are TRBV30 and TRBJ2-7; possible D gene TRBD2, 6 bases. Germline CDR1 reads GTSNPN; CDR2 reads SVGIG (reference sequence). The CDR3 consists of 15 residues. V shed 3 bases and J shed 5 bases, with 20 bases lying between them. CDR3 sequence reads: CAWSQTGLSSDEQYF. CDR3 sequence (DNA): TGTGCCTGGAGCCAGACGGGACTGTCTTCGGACGAGCAGTACTTC.

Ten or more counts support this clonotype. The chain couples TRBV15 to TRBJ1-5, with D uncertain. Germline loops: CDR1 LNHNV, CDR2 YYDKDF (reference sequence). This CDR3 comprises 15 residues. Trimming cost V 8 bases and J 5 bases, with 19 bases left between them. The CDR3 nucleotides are TGTGCCACCTCCCCGACCAGCCGTCCTCATCAGCCCCAGCATTTT. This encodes CATSPTSRPHQPQHF.

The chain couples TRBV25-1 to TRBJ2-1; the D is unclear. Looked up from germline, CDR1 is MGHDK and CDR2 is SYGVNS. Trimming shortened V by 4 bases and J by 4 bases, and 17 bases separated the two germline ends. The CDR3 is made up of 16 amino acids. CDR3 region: CASSAWRLGIYNEQFF. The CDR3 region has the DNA TGTGCCAGCAGTGCTTGGCGGCTTGGGATATACAATGAGCAGTTCTTC.

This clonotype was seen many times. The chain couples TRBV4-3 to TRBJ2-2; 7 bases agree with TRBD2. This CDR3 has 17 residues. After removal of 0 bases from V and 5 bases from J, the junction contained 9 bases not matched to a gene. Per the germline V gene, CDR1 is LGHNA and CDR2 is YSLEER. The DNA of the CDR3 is TGCGCCAGCAGCCAAGATACGACGGGAGGTGATACCGGGGAGCTGTTTTTT. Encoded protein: CASSQDTTGGDTGELFF.

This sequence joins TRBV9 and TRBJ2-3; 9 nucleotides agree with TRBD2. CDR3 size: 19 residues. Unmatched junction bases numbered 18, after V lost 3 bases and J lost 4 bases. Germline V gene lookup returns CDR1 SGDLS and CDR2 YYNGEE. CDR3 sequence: CASSGPAGTSKGSADTQYF. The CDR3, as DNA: TGTGCCAGCAGCGGACCCGCCGGGACTAGCAAAGGAAGTGCAGATACGCAGTATTTT. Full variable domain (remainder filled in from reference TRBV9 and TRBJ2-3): DSGVTQTPKHLITATGQRVTLRCSPRSGDLSVYWYQQSLDQGLQFLIQYYNGEERAKGNILERFSAQQFPDLHSELNLSSLELGDSALYFCASSGPAGTSKGSADTQYFGPGTRLTVL.

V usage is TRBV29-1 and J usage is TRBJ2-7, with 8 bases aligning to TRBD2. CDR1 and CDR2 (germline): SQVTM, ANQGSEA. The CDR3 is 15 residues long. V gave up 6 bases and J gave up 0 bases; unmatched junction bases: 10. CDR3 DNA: TGCAGCGTCCAACTTTCTAGCGGGTTCTCCTACGAGCAGTACTTC. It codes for CSVQLSSGFSYEQYF.

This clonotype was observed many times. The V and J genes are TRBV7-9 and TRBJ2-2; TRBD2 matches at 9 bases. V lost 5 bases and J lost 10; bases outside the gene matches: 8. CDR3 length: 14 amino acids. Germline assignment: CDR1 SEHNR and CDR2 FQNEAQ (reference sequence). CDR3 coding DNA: TGTGCCAGCAGCCGTAGCGGGAGAAGGGAGGAGCTGTTTTTT. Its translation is CASSRSGRREELFF.

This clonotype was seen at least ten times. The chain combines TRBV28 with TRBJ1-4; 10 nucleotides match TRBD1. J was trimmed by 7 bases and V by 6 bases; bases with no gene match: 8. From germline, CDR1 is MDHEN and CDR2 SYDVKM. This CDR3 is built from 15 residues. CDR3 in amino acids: CASRAGTGVVEKLFF. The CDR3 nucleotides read TGTGCCAGCAGGGCCGGGACAGGGGTGGTTGAAAAACTGTTTTTT.

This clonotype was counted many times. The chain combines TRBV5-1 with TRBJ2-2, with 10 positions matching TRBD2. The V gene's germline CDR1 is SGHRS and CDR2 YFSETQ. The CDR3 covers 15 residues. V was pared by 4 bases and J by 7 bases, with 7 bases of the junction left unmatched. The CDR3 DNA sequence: TGCGCCAGCAGCCATAGCGGGAGGCATGGCGGGGAGCTGTTTTTT. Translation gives CASSHSGRHGGELFF.

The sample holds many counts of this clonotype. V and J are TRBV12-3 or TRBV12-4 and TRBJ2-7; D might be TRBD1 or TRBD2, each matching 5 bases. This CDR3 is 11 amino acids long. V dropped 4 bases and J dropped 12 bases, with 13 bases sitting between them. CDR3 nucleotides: TGTGCCAGCAGTTCTGTCGGGGCTCCGTACTTC. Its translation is CASSSVGAPYF.

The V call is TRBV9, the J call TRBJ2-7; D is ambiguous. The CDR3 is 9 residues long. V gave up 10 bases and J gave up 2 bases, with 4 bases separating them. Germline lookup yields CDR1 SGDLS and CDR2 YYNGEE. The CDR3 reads CAHPYEQYF. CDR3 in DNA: TGTGCCCATCCCTACGAGCAGTACTTC. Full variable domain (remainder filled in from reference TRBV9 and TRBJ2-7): DSGVTQTPKHLITATGQRVTLRCSPRSGDLSVYWYQQSLDQGLQFLIQYYNGEERAKGNILERFSAQQFPDLHSELNLSSLELGDSALYFCAHPYEQYFGPGTRLTVT.

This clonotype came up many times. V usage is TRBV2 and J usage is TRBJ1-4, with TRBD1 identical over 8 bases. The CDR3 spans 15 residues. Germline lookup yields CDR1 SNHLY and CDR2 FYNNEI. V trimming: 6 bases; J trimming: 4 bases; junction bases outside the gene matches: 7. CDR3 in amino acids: CASRARQGNNEKLFF. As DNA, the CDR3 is TGTGCCAGCAGGGCTCGACAGGGGAATAATGAAAAACTGTTTTTT.

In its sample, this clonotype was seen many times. DNA for the CDR3: TGTGCCAGCAGCTTCACAGGGTTTGCCGATCAGCCCCAGCATTTT. Translated, it gives CASSFTGFADQPQHF. The chain employs TRBV7-2 and TRBJ1-5; tentative D call: TRBD1 (6 bases). The V gene lost 3 bases and the J gene lost 5 bases, with 14 bases spanning the gap. Germline CDR1 is SGHTA and CDR2 is FQGNSA. This CDR3 region has 15 residues. Variable domain in full (rest from reference TRBV7-2 and TRBJ1-5): GAGVSQSPSNKVTEKGKDVELRCDPISGHTALYWYRQSLGQGLEFLIYFQGNSAPDKSGLPSDRFSAERTGGSVSTLTIQRTQQEDSAVYLCASSFTGFADQPQHFGDGTRLSIL.

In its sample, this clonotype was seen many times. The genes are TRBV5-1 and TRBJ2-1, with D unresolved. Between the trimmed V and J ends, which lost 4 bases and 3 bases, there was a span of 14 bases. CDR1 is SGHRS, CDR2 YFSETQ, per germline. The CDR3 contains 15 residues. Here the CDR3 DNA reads TGCGCCAGCAGCCCGACGCCCAATTTCTACAATGAGCAGTTCTTC. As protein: CASSPTPNFYNEQFF.

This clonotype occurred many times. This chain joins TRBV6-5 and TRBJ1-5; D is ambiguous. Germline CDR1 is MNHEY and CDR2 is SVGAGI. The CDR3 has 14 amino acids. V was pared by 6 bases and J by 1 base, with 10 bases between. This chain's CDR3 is CASSKGLSNQPQHF. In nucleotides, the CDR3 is TGTGCCAGCAGCAAGGGTTTGAGCAATCAGCCCCAGCATTTT.

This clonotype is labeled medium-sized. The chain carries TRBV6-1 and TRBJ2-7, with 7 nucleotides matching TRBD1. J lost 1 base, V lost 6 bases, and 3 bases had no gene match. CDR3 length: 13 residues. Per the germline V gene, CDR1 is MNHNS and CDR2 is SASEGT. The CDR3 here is CASRDRHSYEQYF. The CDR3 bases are TGTGCCAGCAGGGACAGGCATTCCTACGAGCAGTACTTC.

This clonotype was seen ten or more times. The CDR3 protein is CASSFVGVVGTYEQYF. The CDR3 DNA is TGTGCCAGCAGCTTTGTAGGAGTCGTAGGGACCTACGAGCAGTACTTC. V gene TRBV7-3 combines with J gene TRBJ2-7; D is uncertain. Germline V gene sequence: CDR1 SGHTA, CDR2 FQGTGA. The CDR3 consists of 16 residues. V was shortened by 3 bases and J by 2 bases, with 17 bases between the two germline ends.

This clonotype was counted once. Here the CDR3 DNA reads TGTGCTAGTGGTTTGCCCCGGGACACCTATAATTCACCCCTCCACTTT. Amino acid sequence: CASGLPRDTYNSPLHF. The V gene is TRBV12-5, the J gene TRBJ1-6; D possibly corresponds to TRBD1 (6 bases). The CDR3 extends over 16 amino acids. Germline CDR1 reads LGHNT; CDR2 reads FRNRAP. Trimming removed 2 bases from V and 2 bases from J, with 10 bases in between.

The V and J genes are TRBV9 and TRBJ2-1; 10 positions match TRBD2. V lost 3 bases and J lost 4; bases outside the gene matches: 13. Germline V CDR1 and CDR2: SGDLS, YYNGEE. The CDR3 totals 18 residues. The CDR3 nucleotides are TGTGCCAGCAGCGAGAGCGGGAGGGCCGTCGGGTTGTACAATGAGCAGTTCTTC. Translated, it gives CASSESGRAVGLYNEQFF.

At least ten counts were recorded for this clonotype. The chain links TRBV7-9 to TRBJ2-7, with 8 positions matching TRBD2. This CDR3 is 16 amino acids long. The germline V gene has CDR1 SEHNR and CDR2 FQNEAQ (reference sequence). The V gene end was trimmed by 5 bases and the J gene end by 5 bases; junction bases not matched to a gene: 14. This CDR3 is CASSGGGGRLPHEQYF. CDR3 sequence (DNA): TGTGCCAGCAGCGGCGGAGGCGGGAGGCTGCCCCACGAGCAGTACTTC.

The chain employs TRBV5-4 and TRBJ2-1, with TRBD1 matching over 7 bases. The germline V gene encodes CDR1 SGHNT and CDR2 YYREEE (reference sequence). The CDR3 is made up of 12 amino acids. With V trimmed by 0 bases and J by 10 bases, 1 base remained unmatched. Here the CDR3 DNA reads TGTGCCAGCAGCTTGGACAGGGGAGAGCAGTTCTTC. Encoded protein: CASSLDRGEQFF.

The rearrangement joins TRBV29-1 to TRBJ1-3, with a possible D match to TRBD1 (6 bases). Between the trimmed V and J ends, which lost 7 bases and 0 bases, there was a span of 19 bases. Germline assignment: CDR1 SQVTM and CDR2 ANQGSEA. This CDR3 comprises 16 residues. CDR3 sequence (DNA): TGCAGCGCTATCGACGGGGGGCAGGGCTCTGGAAACACCATATATTTT. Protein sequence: CSAIDGGQGSGNTIYF.

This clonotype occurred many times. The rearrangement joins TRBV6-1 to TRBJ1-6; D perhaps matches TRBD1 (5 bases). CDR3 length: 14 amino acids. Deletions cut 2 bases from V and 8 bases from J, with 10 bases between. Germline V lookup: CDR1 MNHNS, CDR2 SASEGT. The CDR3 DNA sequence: TGTGCCAGCAGTGAATGGGTCAGGGATTCACCCCTCCACTTT. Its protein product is CASSEWVRDSPLHF.

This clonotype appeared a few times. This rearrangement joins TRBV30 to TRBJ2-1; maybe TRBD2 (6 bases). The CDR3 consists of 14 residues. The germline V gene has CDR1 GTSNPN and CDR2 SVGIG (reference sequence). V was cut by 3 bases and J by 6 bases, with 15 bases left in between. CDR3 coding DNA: TGTGCCTGGAGGCCCGGCCTAGCGCGCAATGAGCAGTTCTTC. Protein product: CAWRPGLARNEQFF.

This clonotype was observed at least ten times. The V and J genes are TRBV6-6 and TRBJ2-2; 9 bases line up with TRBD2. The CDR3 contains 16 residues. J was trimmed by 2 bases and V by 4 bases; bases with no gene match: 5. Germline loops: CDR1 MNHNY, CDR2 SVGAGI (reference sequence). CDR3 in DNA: TGTGCCAGCAGTTCTAGCGGGATCTCTAACACCGGGGAGCTGTTTTTT. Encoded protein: CASSSSGISNTGELFF.

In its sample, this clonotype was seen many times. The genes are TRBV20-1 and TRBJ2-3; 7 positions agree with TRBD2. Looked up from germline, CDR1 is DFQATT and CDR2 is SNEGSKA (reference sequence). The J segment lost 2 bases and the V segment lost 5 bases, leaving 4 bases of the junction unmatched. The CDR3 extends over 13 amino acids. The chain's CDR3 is CSARAGTTDTQYF. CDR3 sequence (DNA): TGCAGTGCTCGAGCGGGAACCACAGATACGCAGTATTTT.

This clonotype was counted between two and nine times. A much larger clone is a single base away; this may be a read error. Here the CDR3 reads CATPRDRASEQYF. Here the CDR3 DNA reads TGTGCCACCCCCAGGGACAGGGCCTCCGAGCAGTACTTC. V gene TRBV11-2 combines with J gene TRBJ2-7; 9 nucleotides line up with TRBD1. This CDR3 is built from 13 residues. Germline V lookup: CDR1 SGHAT, CDR2 FQNNGV. Unmatched junction bases numbered 10, after V lost 10 bases and J lost 6 bases. The whole variable domain, filled in from reference TRBV11-2 and TRBJ2-7, reads EAGVAQSPRYKIIEKRQSVAFWCNPISGHATLYWYQQILGQGPKLLIQFQNNGVVDDSQLPKDRFSAERLKGVDSTLKIQPAKLEDSAVYLCATPRDRASEQYFGPGTRLTVT.

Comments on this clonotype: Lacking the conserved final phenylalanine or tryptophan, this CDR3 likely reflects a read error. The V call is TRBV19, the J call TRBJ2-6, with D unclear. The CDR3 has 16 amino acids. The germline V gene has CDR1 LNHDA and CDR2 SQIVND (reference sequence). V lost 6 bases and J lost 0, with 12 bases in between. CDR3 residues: CASRPWASSGANVLTS. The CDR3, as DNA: TGTGCCAGTAGACCGTGGGCGAGCTCTGGGGCCAACGTCCTGACTTCC.

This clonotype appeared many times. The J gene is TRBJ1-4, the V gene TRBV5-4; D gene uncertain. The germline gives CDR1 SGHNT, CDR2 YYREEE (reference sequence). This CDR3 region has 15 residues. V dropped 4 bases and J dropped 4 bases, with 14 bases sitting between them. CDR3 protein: CASSTTSGNNEKLFF. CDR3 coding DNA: TGTGCCAGCAGCACTACCAGCGGGAATAATGAAAAACTGTTTTTT.

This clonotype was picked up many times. The CDR3 sequence is CASRETDFYGYTF. In DNA, the CDR3 is TGTGCCAGCAGGGAGACAGATTTTTATGGCTACACCTTC. The chain couples TRBV28 to TRBJ1-2; a possible D gene is TRBD1 (5 bases). There are 13 residues in the CDR3. CDR1 and CDR2 (germline): MDHEN, SYDVKM. Between the trimmed V and J ends, which lost 6 bases and 5 bases, there was a span of 13 bases.

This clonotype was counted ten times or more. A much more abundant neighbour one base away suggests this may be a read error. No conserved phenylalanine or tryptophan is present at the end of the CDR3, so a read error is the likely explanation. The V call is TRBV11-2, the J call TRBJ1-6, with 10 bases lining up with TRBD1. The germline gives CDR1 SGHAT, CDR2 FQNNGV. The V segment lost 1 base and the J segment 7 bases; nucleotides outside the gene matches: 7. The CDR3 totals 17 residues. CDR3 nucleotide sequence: TGTGCCAGCAGCTTAGTAAGACAGGGGGCAGGGAATTCACCCCTCCACTCT. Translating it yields CASSLVRQGAGNSPLHS.

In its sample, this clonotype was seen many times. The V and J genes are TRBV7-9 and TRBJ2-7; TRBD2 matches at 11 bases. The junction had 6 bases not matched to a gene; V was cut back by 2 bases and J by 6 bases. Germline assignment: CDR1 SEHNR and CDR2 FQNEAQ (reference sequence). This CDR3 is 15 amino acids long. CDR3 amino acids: CASSLSLAGGREQYF. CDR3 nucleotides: TGTGCCAGCAGCTTAAGTCTAGCGGGAGGACGCGAGCAGTACTTC.